A single sample gave rise to the 17 T cell receptor beta chains below, sequenced in a study of T cell responses to AZD1222 COVID-19 vaccine. Libraries were prepared by immunoSEQ multiplex PCR; TCRdb keeps only in-frame clonotypes and omits some of them. The sample records 150,000 to 180,000 clones, 70% to 90% being singletons. Sequenced material: peripheral blood, taken on day 0 of MenACWY control vaccination. All receptors come from an adult in good health.

V is TRBV25-1 and J is TRBJ2-7, with a tentative D call TRBD2 (5 bases). The length of the CDR3 is 17 residues. The V gene's germline CDR1 is MGHDK and CDR2 SYGVNS. V lost 1 base and J 0 bases, leaving 16 bases between the germline ends. As DNA, the CDR3 is TGTGCCAGCAGTGAATCCCCCCCTCGCGGGCGCTCCTACGAGCAGTACTTC. It yields the protein CASSESPPRGRSYEQYF.

V and J are TRBV6-5 and TRBJ1-2; D is possibly TRBD1 (5 bases). Germline CDR1 MNHEY, CDR2 SVGAGI. The CDR3 is made up of 13 amino acids. The V end lost 5 bases, the J end lost 6 bases, and 13 bases lay between the germline ends. The CDR3 is CASSPGTFHGYTF. The CDR3 DNA reads as TGTGCCAGCAGTCCCGGGACCTTTCATGGCTACACCTTC.

The rearrangement links TRBV29-1 to TRBJ2-2, with 12 bases identical to TRBD2. Germline CDR1 SQVTM, CDR2 ANQGSEA. The V and J ends lost 6 bases and 5 bases, in that order; junction bases with no gene match: 7. CDR3 length: 15 amino acids. CDR3 nucleotides: TGCAGCGTCAGGACTAGCGGGACTGGAACCGGGGAGCTGTTTTTT. This gives the protein CSVRTSGTGTGELFF.

The V call is TRBV27, the J call TRBJ2-2, with TRBD1 matching over 10 bases. CDR1 is MNHEY, CDR2 SMNVEV, per germline (reference sequence). The CDR3 sequence is 16 residues long. The V and J ends lost 7 bases and 3 bases, in that order; junction bases with no gene match: 8. DNA of the CDR3: TGTGCCAGCAAGAAGTGGGGGACAGGGGACACCGGGGAGCTGTTTTTT. This gives the protein CASKKWGTGDTGELFF.

This clone was observed a single time. The V call is TRBV9, the J call TRBJ2-7; 7 positions match TRBD1. The CDR3 covers 14 residues. Unmatched junction bases numbered 5, after V lost 3 bases and J lost 2 bases. CDR1 SGDLS and CDR2 YYNGEE come from the germline V gene. CDR3 amino acids: CASSARQGPYEQYF. CDR3 in DNA: TGTGCCAGCAGCGCCCGACAGGGCCCCTACGAGCAGTACTTC.

The table lists this clone with a few counts. V gene TRBV5-4 combines with J gene TRBJ2-5, with 7 bases that match TRBD1. The trim removed 0 bases at V and 4 bases at J, leaving 6 bases unmatched. CDR1 is SGHNT, CDR2 YYREEE, per germline (reference sequence). The CDR3 length is 15 residues. This CDR3 is CASSLGGGRGETQYF. The CDR3 coding sequence is TGTGCCAGCAGCTTGGGAGGGGGCCGTGGAGAGACCCAGTACTTC.

The V gene is TRBV5-1, the J gene TRBJ2-3; 8 nucleotides line up with TRBD2. Losses at the gene ends were 0 bases for V and 1 base for J; bases not matched to a gene: 1. This CDR3 is built from 15 residues. Germline CDR1 reads SGHRS; CDR2 reads YFSETQ. CDR3 amino acids: CASSLDGGGTDTQYF. The CDR3 nucleotides read TGCGCCAGCAGCTTGGACGGGGGGGGCACAGATACGCAGTATTTT. Based on the CDR3 plus reference TRBV5-1 and TRBJ2-3, the full variable domain is KAGVTQTPRYLIKTRGQQVTLSCSPISGHRSVSWYQQTPGQGLQFLFEYFSETQRNKGNFPGRFSGRQFSNSRSEMNVSTLELGDSALYLCASSLDGGGTDTQYFGPGTRLTVL.

This clone was counted between two and nine times. The chain employs TRBV6-2 or TRBV6-3 and TRBJ1-5; tentatively, D is TRBD1 (6 bases). Germline assignment: CDR1 MNHEY and CDR2 SVGEGT. Trimming took 4 bases from V and 3 from J, leaving 13 bases between them. The CDR3 contains 15 residues. CDR3 in DNA: TGTGCCAGCAGTTCAGGGGAGTTAAACAATCAGCCCCAGCATTTT. It codes for CASSSGELNNQPQHF.

J is TRBJ1-2 and V is TRBV29-1, with 8 bases aligning to TRBD1. The V gene end was trimmed by 3 bases and the J gene end by 5 bases; junction bases not matched to a gene: 8. Germline V gene lookup returns CDR1 SQVTM and CDR2 ANQGSEA. CDR3 size: 14 residues. CDR3 region: CSVDVGQGRYGYTF. CDR3 DNA: TGCAGCGTTGACGTAGGACAGGGCAGGTATGGCTACACCTTC.

This rearrangement joins TRBV4-3 to TRBJ1-2, with no clear D. Germline V CDR1 and CDR2: LGHNA, YSLEER. V was trimmed by 3 bases and J by 8 bases, leaving 16 bases between them. This CDR3 spans 14 amino acids. CDR3: CASSQAHTVEGYTF. As DNA, the CDR3 is TGCGCCAGCAGCCAGGCCCACACGGTAGAGGGCTACACCTTC.

V and J are TRBV19 and TRBJ1-2; D perhaps matches TRBD1 (5 bases). The V end lost 7 bases, the J end lost 5 bases, and 14 bases lay between the germline ends. The CDR3 covers 13 residues. Looked up from germline, CDR1 is LNHDA and CDR2 is SQIVND (reference sequence). In DNA, the CDR3 is TGTGCCAGTACTCGCGGGGGGATATATGGCTACACCTTC. This codes for CASTRGGIYGYTF.

To note about this clone: At one boundary the junction diverges from the germline segment, which might be a read error. The chain uses TRBV11-3 and TRBJ1-1; D is undetermined. The CDR3 sequence is 16 residues long. Germline V gene data show CDR1 as SGHNT and CDR2 as YENEEA. In nucleotides, the CDR3 is TGTGCCAGCAGCCTAGAGGGTGGGGTCCCTAACACTGAAGCTTTCTTT. Translation: CASSLEGGVPNTEAFF.

This clone was recorded once. This chain links TRBV5-4 with TRBJ2-7; weak D call: TRBD1 (5 bases). The CDR3 runs to 13 residues. The V end lost 3 bases, the J end lost 2 bases, and 9 bases lay between the germline ends. Germline V lookup: CDR1 SGHNT, CDR2 YYREEE (reference sequence). CDR3 in DNA: TGTGCCAGCAGCTACGACAGCGCCTACGAGCAGTACGTC. Its protein product is CASSYDSAYEQYV.

The chain has TRBV4-3 and TRBJ1-4; D not certain. Germline CDR1 LGHNA, CDR2 YSLEER. V lost 4 bases and J lost 0, with 6 bases in between. This CDR3 spans 14 amino acids. CDR3 nucleotide sequence: TGCGCCAGCAGCCCCTCACCAACTAATGAAAAACTGTTTTTT. Residues: CASSPSPTNEKLFF.

The rearrangement joins TRBV7-6 to TRBJ2-7; the match to TRBD1 covers 8 bases. Germline V gene data show CDR1 as SGHVS and CDR2 as FNYEAQ. The ends lost 5 bases at V and 4 bases at J; junction bases unmatched: 7. The CDR3 totals 14 residues. The CDR3 region has the DNA TGTGCCAGCAGCGTTAATAGACAGGGGTACGAGCAGTACTTC. It specifies CASSVNRQGYEQYF.

The gene calls are TRBV5-4 and TRBJ2-3; 10 nucleotides match TRBD2. Germline V lookup: CDR1 SGHNT, CDR2 YYREEE (reference sequence). The CDR3 totals 15 residues. V trimming: 5 bases; J trimming: 4 bases; junction bases outside the gene matches: 7. The chain's CDR3 is CASSGLAEGADTQYF. The DNA for the CDR3 is TGTGCCAGCAGTGGACTAGCGGAGGGGGCAGATACGCAGTATTTT.

The V gene is TRBV2, the J gene TRBJ1-5, with D perhaps TRBD1 (5 bases). With 8 bases removed from V and 4 bases from J, the gap between germline ends came to 21 bases. CDR1 SNHLY and CDR2 FYNNEI come from the germline V gene. The CDR3 totals 16 residues. CDR3 nucleotide sequence: TGTGCCAGCGGCTCGGGGACGGAAGCTTGGAATCAGCCCCAGCATTTT. This codes for CASGSGTEAWNQPQHF.